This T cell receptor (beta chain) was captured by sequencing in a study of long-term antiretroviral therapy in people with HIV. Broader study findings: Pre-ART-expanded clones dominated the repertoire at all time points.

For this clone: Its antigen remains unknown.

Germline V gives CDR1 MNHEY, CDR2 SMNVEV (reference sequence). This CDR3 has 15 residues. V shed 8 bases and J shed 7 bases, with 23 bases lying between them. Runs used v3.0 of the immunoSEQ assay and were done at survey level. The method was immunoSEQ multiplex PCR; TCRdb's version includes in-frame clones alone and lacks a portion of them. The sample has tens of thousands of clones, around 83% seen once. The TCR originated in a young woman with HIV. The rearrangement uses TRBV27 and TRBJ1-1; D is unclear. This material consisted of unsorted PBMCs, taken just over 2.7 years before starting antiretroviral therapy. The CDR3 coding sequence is TGTGCCAGCTTCCTCCAGGCGGGAGGATCCGGTGAAGCTTTCTTT. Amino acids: CASFLQAGGSGEAFF.